These T cell receptor beta chains were read from a single sample in a study of cytomegalovirus exposure and HLA in healthy donors. The protocol was immunoSEQ multiplex PCR, while the TCRdb copy is restricted to in-frame clones and leaves out a portion. Of about 150,000 clones listed, around three fifths are singletons. The sequencing sample was made of PBMCs. These receptors came from a male donor in good health and CMV-seronegative. CDR3s include the opening cysteine and the closing phenylalanine or tryptophan. D genes are given only for firm matches. Rows may omit the clone size; those that give it use once, few, many or a size class.

TGTGCCAGCTCACCCCGAGAGGGCTCCTACGAGCAGTACTTC	CASSPREGSYEQYF	TRBJ2-7	once	NA	TRBV18
TGTGCCAGCAGCAGGGGACTAGCGGGGGAGGTGAGTCACAATGAGCAGTTCTTC	CASSRGLAGEVSHNEQFF	TRBJ2-1	NA	TRBD2	TRBV5-4
TGTGCCAGCAGTTCCAGGGGGCGTTCGGAAGCTTTCTTT	CASSSRGRSEAFF	TRBJ1-1	few	TRBD1	TRBV7-6
TGTGCCAGCAGTGTTACAGGGGGTGGGGACTATGGCTACACCTTC	CASSVTGGGDYGYTF	TRBJ1-2	NA	TRBD1	TRBV6-1
TGTGCCAGCAGTCGGTCTACGAACACTGAAGCTTTCTTT	CASSRSTNTEAFF	TRBJ1-1	NA	NA	TRBV28
TGCGCCAGCAGCGACGGGACAGCAACTAATGAAAAACTGTTTTTT	CASSDGTATNEKLFF	TRBJ1-4	NA	TRBD1	TRBV5-1
TGCGCCAGCAGCTTTAGCATGGCAGATACGCAGTATTTT	CASSFSMADTQYF	TRBJ2-3	NA	NA	TRBV5-1
TGTGCCAGCAGCTTACACCCGGGGGGTCAGTACAATGAGCAGTTCTTC	CASSLHPGGQYNEQFF	TRBJ2-1	once	TRBD2	TRBV5-6
TGTGCCAGCAGTGAAATTAGGGGGATAAACGAGCAGTACTTC	CASSEIRGINEQYF	TRBJ2-7	NA	NA	TRBV2
TGTGCCTGGAGGAGACAGGGGAGGAATGAGCAGTTCTTC	CAWRRQGRNEQFF	TRBJ2-1	once	TRBD1	TRBV30
TGTGCCAGCTCACTCCCTCGGGGGGCGCGAGGCTACACCTTC	CASSLPRGARGYTF	TRBJ1-2	once	NA	TRBV18
TGTGCCTGGAGTTCAACTCTTACAGGGCGGGAGACCCAGTACTTC	CAWSSTLTGRETQYF	TRBJ2-5	NA	NA	TRBV30
TGCAGTGCTCCTAGGACTATTGAGCAGTTCTTC	CSAPRTIEQFF	TRBJ2-1	NA	NA	TRBV20-1
TGTGCCAGCCAAACCCCCCGCCAGGGGCTTTCACCCCTCCACTTT	CASQTPRQGLSPLHF	TRBJ1-6	NA	NA	TRBV2
TGTGCCAGCAGTGAAGACGGGTGGAAGAAGTTCTTC	CASSEDGWKKFF	TRBJ2-1	NA	NA	TRBV6-1
TGTGCCAGCAGCCAGGGGCTAGCCAAAAACATTCAGTACTTC	CASSQGLAKNIQYF	TRBJ2-4	once	NA	TRBV11-2
TGTGCCAGCAGCGTAGAAAGAGTTATGCCCCGGGACAGGGGGGAAACCGGGGAGCTGTTTTTT	CASSVERVMPRDRGETGELFF	TRBJ2-2	NA	TRBD1	TRBV9
TGTGCCAGCAGCTGGATCGGGGAAAAACTGTTTTTT	CASSWIGEKLFF	TRBJ1-4	NA	NA	TRBV11-2
TGTGCCAGCAGTTTCCTGGTAGCGGGGGGGCAATACGCCGGGGAGCTGTTTTTT	CASSFLVAGGQYAGELFF	TRBJ2-2	NA	TRBD2	TRBV28
TGTGCCAGCAGGGAAATGACAGGGGTGAACACTGAAGCTTTCTTT	CASREMTGVNTEAFF	TRBJ1-1	few	TRBD1	TRBV6-1
TGCGCCAGCAGCCAAGGCCGGACAGGGGATGAAAAACTGTTTTTT	CASSQGRTGDEKLFF	TRBJ1-4	NA	TRBD1	TRBV4-3
TGTGCCAGCAGTCCTCGAGCGGGGGGGGGAAACATTCAGTGCTTC	CASSPRAGGGNIQCF	TRBJ2-4	NA	TRBD2	TRBV6-6
TGCAGCGTTGGAGGGACAGGAGGTCTGGAGACCCAGTACTTC	CSVGGTGGLETQYF	TRBJ2-5	NA	TRBD1	TRBV29-1
TGTGCCAGCAGCTTGAGGACAGGGGGCGATCAGCCCCAGCATTTT	CASSLRTGGDQPQHF	TRBJ1-5	NA	TRBD1	TRBV5-4
TGTGCCAGCAGCGCCGCAGGGAGGGACACTGAAGCTTTCTTT	CASSAAGRDTEAFF	TRBJ1-1	NA	NA	TRBV9
TGTGCCAGCCAAAGGGGGGGTAATGAAAAACTGTTTTTT	CASQRGGNEKLFF	TRBJ1-4	NA	NA	TRBV6-5
TGCGCCAGCAGCCAAGATAAAGCTTCGGATACGCAGTATTTT	CASSQDKASDTQYF	TRBJ2-3	NA	NA	TRBV4-3
TGCGCCAGCAGCCAAGATATTGACAGGGTCGGCGGTACCTATAATTCACCCCTCCACTTT	CASSQDIDRVGGTYNSPLHF	TRBJ1-6	NA	TRBD1	TRBV4-3
TGTGCCAGCAGCCCGGGACAGCGGAATAATGAAAAACTGTTTTTT	CASSPGQRNNEKLFF	TRBJ1-4	NA	TRBD1	TRBV6-5
TGTGCCAGTAGCGAGAGCGGGGGGAGGAACATTCAGTACTTC	CASSESGGRNIQYF	TRBJ2-4	few	TRBD2	TRBV19
TGTGCCAGCAGCCCCGGTGTCGGGGAGCTGTTTTTT	CASSPGVGELFF	TRBJ2-2	NA	NA	TRBV7-6
TGTGCCAGCTCCACGGGGCCCTTTAGCGGGGGACCCTGGGAGCAGTACTTC	CASSTGPFSGGPWEQYF	TRBJ2-7	NA	TRBD2	TRBV5-4
TGTGCCAGCAGCTTAGCCAGGGGGAATGAGCAGTTCTTC	CASSLARGNEQFF	TRBJ2-1	NA	TRBD1	TRBV7-2
TGTGCCAGTAGTATAGCAGGGGACACTGAAGCTTTCTTT	CASSIAGDTEAFF	TRBJ1-1	NA	NA	TRBV19
TGTGCCAGTAGTGGGCTAGCGGCACTTAGCTCCTACAATGAGCAGTTCTTC	CASSGLAALSSYNEQFF	TRBJ2-1	NA	TRBD2	TRBV19
TGTGCCAGCAGCGCCGGGACAGGGGTAAGCAATCAGCCCCAGCATTTT	CASSAGTGVSNQPQHF	TRBJ1-5	NA	TRBD1	TRBV7-8
TGTGCCAGCAGCTTAACCCCCAGGGCTTCACCCCTCCACTTT	CASSLTPRASPLHF	TRBJ1-6	NA	NA	TRBV7-3
TGCGCCAGCAGTGGAGCGGGGGGGGGTACGCAGTATTTT	CASSGAGGGTQYF	TRBJ2-3	NA	TRBD2	TRBV10-2
TGTGCCAGCAGCCCCGGGACAGGGGCAGAGACCCAGTACTTC	CASSPGTGAETQYF	TRBJ2-5	once	TRBD1	TRBV7-3
TGCGCCAGCAGCTTGGGGGTGACAGGGGACACTGAAGCTTTCTTT	CASSLGVTGDTEAFF	TRBJ1-1	once	TRBD1	TRBV5-1
TGTGCTAGTGGCTCCGGGGGGCAGCCCCAGCATTTT	CASGSGGQPQHF	TRBJ1-5	NA	NA	TRBV12-5
TGTGCCAGCAGCTTATTTATGAACACTGAAGCTTTCTTT	CASSLFMNTEAFF	TRBJ1-1	NA	NA	TRBV13
TGCAGTGTCCGGGGGGGACAGGGGAACACCGGGGAGCTGTTTTTT	CSVRGGQGNTGELFF	TRBJ2-2	NA	NA	TRBV29-1
TGTGCCAGCAGCCAAGACGGACAGTGGGGCAATGAGCAGTTCTTC	CASSQDGQWGNEQFF	TRBJ2-1	NA	NA	TRBV4-2
TGTGCCAGCAGCGAGGACAGGGCAGGGTACTTC	CASSEDRAGYF	TRBJ2-4	few	TRBD1	TRBV2
TGTGCCAGCAGCCTCCGACAGGGGGCATCAGATACGCAGTATTTT	CASSLRQGASDTQYF	TRBJ2-3	NA	TRBD1	TRBV5-4
TGTGCCACCAGCAGAGTCCGCAGGGGGGAGAGGGGCTACACCTTC	CATSRVRRGERGYTF	TRBJ1-2	NA	TRBD1	TRBV15
TGTGCCAGCAGTTACTCGGCAACCTCTCCTTTTGCACCCCTCCACTTT	CASSYSATSPFAPLHF	TRBJ1-6	NA	NA	TRBV6-5
TGCGCCAGCAGCCAAGATGGCAGGGCAGGGGAGACCCAGTACTTC	CASSQDGRAGETQYF	TRBJ2-5	NA	NA	TRBV4-1
TGTGCCAGCAGCTTACTCGAAGCCCATGGCTACACCTTC	CASSLLEAHGYTF	TRBJ1-2	NA	NA	TRBV7-9
TGTGCCAGCAGCTTAACTTACAGCACTGAAGCTTTCTTT	CASSLTYSTEAFF	TRBJ1-1	NA	NA	TRBV7-3